This entry describes one T cell receptor (beta chain). Its matching antigen is unknown. This sample was taken from a study of OX40 agonist ivuxolimab in advanced cancers. Assay used: immunoSEQ multiplex PCR; TCRdb lists only in-frame clones, some missing. Here the sample spans 65,000 to 90,000 clones, around 82% being singletons. Notes on the study in general: Dosing at 0.1 to 3.0 mg/kg was accompanied by clonal expansion of CD4+ and CD8+ blood T cells by week 6. Nonresponders, in some cases, also had low normalized T-cell clonal expansion. Fewer expanded clones were found on average in CD4+ than in CD8+ T cells.

CDR1 and CDR2 (germline): MNHNY, SVGAGI (reference sequence). V lost 5 bases to trimming and J lost 5 bases; unmatched junction nucleotides: 8. The CDR3 covers 14 residues. The sequencing here drew on CD4+ or CD8+ T cells sorted from blood, taken in a trial of the OX40 agonist ivuxolimab. The chain carries TRBV6-6 and TRBJ2-7; 8 nucleotides match TRBD1. This sequence originates from an adult with an advanced solid tumor such as melanoma, head and neck, liver or kidney cancer. CDR3 amino acids: CASSTTGALHEQYF. The CDR3 DNA is TGTGCCAGCAGTACGACAGGGGCCCTCCACGAGCAGTACTTC.